This TCR beta chain was captured by sequencing in a study of CD8+CD57+ T cells in acquired aplastic anemia. Germline trimming cut 1 base from V and 7 bases from J; bases unmatched to any gene: 9. Looked up from germline, CDR1 is SGHTA and CDR2 is FQGNSA. The CDR3 contains 16 residues. The patients chosen for sequencing had shown expansion of CD8+CD57+ cells (detected by flow cytometry). Patients had not yet gotten any therapy when their blood was taken for sampling. The TCR beta profiling, which covered VDJ combination and CDR3 sequence, was carried out using genomic DNA as the template. TCRdb passed the reads through MiXCR, listing each CDR3 protein once. The table lists about 240,000 distinct CDR3 sequences, 47% of them singletons.

The receptor's source is a human donor with aplastic anemia. The sequencing sample was made of sorted CD4+, CD8+, or CD8+CD57+ T cells (not recorded which) from PBMCs. V gene TRBV7-2 combines with J gene TRBJ1-2; 10 bases map to TRBD1. The CDR3 coding sequence is TGTGCCAGCAGCTTAGGGGGACAGGGGCGAAGGGGTGGCTACACCTTC. It encodes CASSLGGQGRRGGYTF. The full variable domain, in which reference TRBV7-2 and TRBJ1-2 provide the parts outside the CDR3, is GAGVSQSPSNKVTEKGKDVELRCDPISGHTALYWYRQSLGQGLEFLIYFQGNSAPDKSGLPSDRFSAERTGGSVSTLTIQRTQQEDSAVYLCASSLGGQGRRGGYTFGSGTRLTVV.